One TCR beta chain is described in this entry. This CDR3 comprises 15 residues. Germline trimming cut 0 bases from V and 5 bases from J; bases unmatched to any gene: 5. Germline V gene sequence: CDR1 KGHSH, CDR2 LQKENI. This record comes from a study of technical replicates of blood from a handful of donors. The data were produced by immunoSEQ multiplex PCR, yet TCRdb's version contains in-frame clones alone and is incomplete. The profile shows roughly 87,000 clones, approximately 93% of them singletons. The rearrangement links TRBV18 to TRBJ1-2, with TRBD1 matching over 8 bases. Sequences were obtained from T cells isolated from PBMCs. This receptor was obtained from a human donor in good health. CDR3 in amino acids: CASSPPGTGSYGYTF. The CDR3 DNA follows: TGTGCCAGCTCACCACCTGGGACAGGTTCATATGGCTACACCTTC.